This TCR beta chain was captured in a study of beta chain features in type 1 diabetes. Study results and caveats: In the patient group, naive, central memory and Treg TCRB repertoires seemed more alike than in the healthy donor group. cDNA sequencing could over-represent cells with high TCR expression.

The isolated RNA, all of it, was reverse transcribed, so expressed TCRB transcripts were what got sequenced. TCRdb's table, derived via immunoSEQ multiplex PCR, lists solely in-frame clones and lacks some. The sample lists about 230,000 clones, 9.6% seen once, with under 0.035% in the top ten. Concerning this clone: Its antigen is undetermined.

In germline, CDR1 is SGHRS, CDR2 YFSETQ. Trimming took 0 bases from V and 2 from J, leaving 11 bases between them. The CDR3 has 16 residues. The sequence derives from a woman aged 18-29 years in good health. The chain recombines TRBV5-1 with TRBJ2-2; D uncertain. The source material was naive CD4+ T cells from blood. The CDR3 coding sequence is TGCGCCAGCAGCTTGGCTGGGCAGATCAACACCGGGGAGCTGTTTTTT. Its translation is CASSLAGQINTGELFF.